Listed here are 30 T cell receptor beta chains from one sample, sequenced in a study of blood T cell repertoires in COVID-19 (TCRdb year 2020). Libraries came from the immunoSEQ multiplex PCR assay. As stored in TCRdb, this immuneACCESS dataset retains in-frame rearrangements with V and J assigned. A fraction of the clones does not appear; measured against another copy, unresolved V genes explain less than half of the discrepancy, and the remainder lacks a known reason. This sample holds 70,000 to 90,000 clones; roughly 87% were observed only once. 3.8% of the sample is taken by the ten largest. Sequenced input: peripheral blood. These receptor sequences come from a man in his sixties with acute or convalescent COVID-19.

This chain's CDR3 is CATSHGLAGEQYF. In DNA form, the CDR3 reads TGCGCCACCTCTCATGGACTAGCGGGCGAGCAGTACTTC. The J gene is TRBJ2-7, the V gene TRBV10-2; 11 nucleotides align to TRBD2. Germline V gene sequence: CDR1 WSHSY, CDR2 SAAADI. The V and J ends lost 10 bases and 6 bases, in that order; junction bases with no gene match: 8. CDR3 length: 13 amino acids.

This clone was counted a few times. The chain joins TRBV7-2 to TRBJ1-3; D is perhaps TRBD1 (5 bases). V lost 1 base and J 2 bases, leaving 9 bases between the germline ends. Germline V gives CDR1 SGHTA, CDR2 FQGNSA. The CDR3 is 15 amino acids. CDR3 amino acids: CASSLVGGAGNTIYF. The CDR3 region has the DNA TGTGCCAGCAGCTTAGTGGGGGGGGCTGGAAACACCATATATTTT.

J is TRBJ1-1 and V is TRBV5-1, with D possibly matching TRBD1 (5 bases). Germline CDR1 is SGHRS and CDR2 is YFSETQ. The CDR3 covers 14 residues. Trimming pared 5 bases from V and 5 bases from J, leaving 16 bases between. The chain's CDR3 is CASSGLGEGTEAFF. CDR3 bases: TGCGCCAGCAGTGGTTTGGGGGAGGGGACTGAAGCTTTCTTT.

V is TRBV6-5 and J is TRBJ1-5, with 7 bases fitting TRBD1. V shed 10 bases and J 5 bases; nucleotides not matched to a gene: 5. The CDR3 contains 12 residues. Germline CDR1 MNHEY, CDR2 SVGAGI. This CDR3 reads CATGGWDQPQHF. CDR3 bases: TGTGCCACAGGGGGATGGGATCAGCCCCAGCATTTT.

This clone came up once. This sequence joins TRBV5-5 and TRBJ2-7; TRBD2 agrees at 7 bases. The CDR3 sequence is 17 residues long. In germline, CDR1 is SGHKS, CDR2 YYEKEE (reference sequence). V shed 0 bases and J 3 bases; nucleotides not matched to a gene: 12. CDR3 amino acids: CASSLAAGTTWGYEQYF. CDR3 nucleotide sequence: TGTGCCAGCAGCTTGGCCGCAGGGACTACGTGGGGCTACGAGCAGTACTTC.

This clone came up once. V gene TRBV30 combines with J gene TRBJ1-2; 7 bases match TRBD1. CDR1 is GTSNPN, CDR2 SVGIG, per germline (reference sequence). There are 13 residues in the CDR3. V shed 1 base and J 2 bases; nucleotides not matched to a gene: 1. For the CDR3, the DNA is TGTGCCTGGAGTGAACAGGGGAACTATGGCTACACCTTC. Residues: CAWSEQGNYGYTF.

In this sample, this clone turned up once. The chain couples TRBV7-3 to TRBJ2-3; the D gene is possibly TRBD1 (5 bases). The germline V gene encodes CDR1 SGHTA and CDR2 FQGTGA. CDR3 length: 15 amino acids. V was clipped by 5 bases and J by 5 bases, with 17 bases between them. CDR3: CASSPRQRSRDTQYF. The CDR3 nucleotides read TGTGCCAGCAGCCCGAGACAGCGTTCGAGAGATACGCAGTATTTT.

The rearrangement uses TRBV5-8 and TRBJ2-7; 7 nucleotides align to TRBD1. This CDR3 comprises 13 residues. The V and J ends lost 1 base and 5 bases, in that order; junction bases with no gene match: 3. The germline CDR1 and CDR2 sequences are SGHTS and YDEGEE. CDR3 nucleotide sequence: TGTGCCAGCAGCTTGAGGGGGCGGCACGAGCAGTACTTC. Protein sequence: CASSLRGRHEQYF. Combining the CDR3 with reference TRBV5-8 and TRBJ2-7 gives the whole variable domain EAGVTQSPTHLIKTRGQQATLRCSPISGHTSVYWYQQALGLGLQFLLWYDEGEERNRGNFPPRFSGRQFPNYSSELNVNALELEDSALYLCASSLRGRHEQYFGPGTRLTVT.

The chain has TRBV7-6 and TRBJ2-3, with 7 bases identical to TRBD2. Germline values: CDR1 SGHVS, CDR2 FNYEAQ. The CDR3 covers 17 residues. The V gene end was trimmed by 5 bases and the J gene end by 4 bases; junction bases not matched to a gene: 15. Written as DNA, the CDR3 is TGTGCCAGCAGCCCCTTATCGGGGGGAGGTTTTTCAGATACGCAGTATTTT. Translated: CASSPLSGGGFSDTQYF.

This clone has a single count. This sequence joins TRBV5-4 and TRBJ2-5, with 9 nucleotides matching TRBD1. The CDR3 extends over 13 amino acids. Per germline, CDR1 SGHNT and CDR2 YYREEE (reference sequence). The V gene end was trimmed by 3 bases and the J gene end by 5 bases; junction bases not matched to a gene: 2. The CDR3 DNA sequence: TGTGCCAGCAGCTGGGACAGGGCTGAGACCCAGTACTTC. Translated, it gives CASSWDRAETQYF.

The rearrangement uses TRBV5-1 and TRBJ2-3; 9 bases fit TRBD2. The CDR3 extends over 16 amino acids. Germline V gene data show CDR1 as SGHRS and CDR2 as YFSETQ. V was pared by 3 bases and J by 1 base, with 6 bases of the junction left unmatched. Here the CDR3 reads CASSSARTSGTDTQYF. The CDR3 DNA reads TGCGCCAGCAGCTCCGCTAGGACTAGCGGCACAGATACGCAGTATTTT.

The chain joins TRBV14 to TRBJ2-2, with D possibly TRBD2 on 6 matching bases. Germline lookup yields CDR1 SGHDN and CDR2 FVKESK. Trimming stripped 2 bases from V and 2 bases from J, with 9 bases between. CDR3 size: 15 residues. The CDR3 DNA reads as TGTGCCAGCAGCCAAACCGGGAGCAACACCGGGGAGCTGTTTTTT. The encoded protein is CASSQTGSNTGELFF.

In DNA, the CDR3 is TGCGCCAGCAGCTTGGTCCAGGGCACAGATACGCAGTATTTT. Its translation: CASSLVQGTDTQYF. The genes are TRBV5-1 and TRBJ2-3, with D unresolved. From germline, CDR1 is SGHRS and CDR2 YFSETQ. V was shortened by 0 bases and J by 1 base, with 6 bases between the two germline ends. The CDR3 is made up of 14 amino acids.

The rearrangement links TRBV7-2 to TRBJ2-7; TRBD1 might be the D (5 bases). V was cut by 8 bases and J by 2 bases, with 13 bases left in between. CDR1 SGHTA and CDR2 FQGNSA come from the germline V gene. This CDR3 region has 13 residues. The CDR3 coding sequence is TGTGCCAGCGGCAGGACACTAACCTACGAGCAGTACTTC. It is translated as CASGRTLTYEQYF.

CDR3 coding DNA: TGTGCCAGCAGTTTTGTTCGAGACACTGAAGCTTTCTTT. Protein sequence: CASSFVRDTEAFF. The chain is built from TRBV12-3 or TRBV12-4 and TRBJ1-1; D gene ambiguous. The CDR3 is 13 amino acids. Trimming removed 3 bases at V and 3 bases at J, with 8 bases between.

V and J are TRBV10-1 and TRBJ2-1; D gene unclear. Trimming pared 3 bases from V and 8 bases from J, leaving 17 bases between. CDR3 length: 15 residues. The germline V gene has CDR1 WNHNN and CDR2 SYGVQD (reference sequence). CDR3: CASSDPMKLGDEQFF. In DNA form, the CDR3 reads TGCGCCAGCAGTGACCCAATGAAATTGGGCGATGAGCAGTTCTTC.

The V call is TRBV11-2, the J call TRBJ1-2; no definite D call. V gave up 2 bases and J gave up 1 base, with 20 bases separating them. The germline gives CDR1 SGHAT, CDR2 FQNNGV. The CDR3 runs to 18 residues. This chain's CDR3 is CASSLNRAGRPLNYGYTF. The CDR3 bases are TGTGCCAGCAGCTTAAATAGAGCAGGCAGGCCCCTTAACTATGGCTACACCTTC.

The CDR3, as DNA: TGTGCCAGCAGCTTATTAGCGGGAGGCGACTCCTACAATGAGCAGTTCTTC. The encoded protein is CASSLLAGGDSYNEQFF. The V gene is TRBV7-8, the J gene TRBJ2-1; TRBD2 agrees at 10 bases. This CDR3 contains 17 residues. Germline lookup yields CDR1 SGHVS and CDR2 FQNEAQ. V dropped 2 bases and J dropped 0; count of bases not matched to a gene: 4.

This chain links TRBV29-1 with TRBJ1-2, with a weak D call TRBD1 (6 bases). The CDR3 is 12 amino acids. Trimming took off 2 bases at V and 8 bases at J, with 12 bases between the two ends. Germline values: CDR1 SQVTM, CDR2 ANQGSEA. DNA of the CDR3: TGCAGCGTTGAAAGCAGGGGTGGCGGCTACACCTTC. Protein: CSVESRGGGYTF.

This chain joins TRBV29-1 and TRBJ2-7, with TRBD1 matching 9 bases. With V trimmed by 0 bases and J by 4 bases, 4 bases remained unmatched. Germline CDR1 reads SQVTM; CDR2 reads ANQGSEA. This CDR3 contains 14 residues. As DNA, the CDR3 is TGCAGCGTTGAAGAGTCGGGGACAGGGTACGAGCAGTACTTC. As protein: CSVEESGTGYEQYF.

CDR3 amino acids: CASSFSSASGTQYF. The CDR3 DNA reads TGTGCCAGCAGCTTCTCTAGCGCGAGTGGTACGCAGTATTTT. This chain connects TRBV7-2 to TRBJ2-3, with D possibly matching TRBD2 (6 bases). Per the germline V gene, CDR1 is SGHTA and CDR2 is FQGNSA. The CDR3 runs to 14 residues. V shed 3 bases and J shed 8 bases, with 15 bases lying between them.

The rearrangement joins TRBV5-1 to TRBJ1-1, with D unresolved. From germline, CDR1 is SGHRS and CDR2 YFSETQ. The V end lost 0 bases, the J end lost 5 bases, and 14 bases lay between the germline ends. CDR3 length: 15 amino acids. The CDR3 loop is CASSLAEGSGTEAFF. CDR3 DNA sequence: TGCGCCAGCAGCTTGGCCGAAGGGTCGGGAACTGAAGCTTTCTTT.

A few counts support this clone. The V call is TRBV3-1 (or the pseudogene TRBV3-2), the J call TRBJ2-3, with 11 bases lining up with TRBD2. This CDR3 has 19 amino acids. V lost 1 base and J lost 8; bases outside the gene matches: 17. Germline loops: CDR1 LGHDT, CDR2 YNNKEL (reference sequence). CDR3 sequence (DNA): TGTGCCAGCAGCCAAGCTGCTCTAGGACTAGCGGGCCGGATAGGTACGCAGTATTTT. Translation gives CASSQAALGLAGRIGTQYF.

In its sample, this clone was seen once. This chain links TRBV5-1 with TRBJ2-2; D might be TRBD2 (6 bases). The germline V gene encodes CDR1 SGHRS and CDR2 YFSETQ. V was trimmed by 1 base and J by 6 bases, leaving 10 bases between them. The CDR3 consists of 14 residues. The CDR3 nucleotides are TGCGCCAGCAGCTTGAGTGGAGGGGCCGGGGAGCTGTTTTTT. Translating it yields CASSLSGGAGELFF.

The V gene is TRBV7-3, the J gene TRBJ2-1, with D tentatively TRBD1 (6 bases). The germline V and J ends were trimmed by 3 bases and 4 bases, with 13 bases remaining between them. This CDR3 spans 15 amino acids. The germline gives CDR1 SGHTA, CDR2 FQGTGA. CDR3 sequence: CASSFAQGPYNEQFF. The CDR3 nucleotides read TGTGCCAGCAGCTTTGCACAGGGACCTTACAATGAGCAGTTCTTC.

V and J are TRBV21-1 and TRBJ2-5; the table's D call, TRBD1, was not checked against the DNA. TRBV21-1 is termed a pseudogene. The CDR3 runs 14 residues. Here the CDR3 DNA reads TGTGCCAGCAGCCGACAGGGGGCCGGGGAGACCCAGTACTTC. It is translated as CASSRQGAGETQYF.

The chain combines TRBV5-1 with TRBJ2-3; TRBD2 matches 8 bases. The CDR3 is 15 residues long. V trimming: 3 bases; J trimming: 3 bases; junction bases outside the gene matches: 6. Germline V gene lookup returns CDR1 SGHRS and CDR2 YFSETQ. Here the CDR3 reads CASSSRLASTDTQYF. The CDR3 region has the DNA TGCGCCAGCAGCTCAAGACTAGCGTCGACAGATACGCAGTATTTT.

V gene TRBV19 combines with J gene TRBJ1-2; 11 bases are shared with TRBD1. After removal of 7 bases from V and 6 bases from J, the junction contained 10 bases not matched to a gene. Germline lookup yields CDR1 LNHDA and CDR2 SQIVND (reference sequence). This CDR3 spans 15 amino acids. The CDR3 loop reads CASTTGTGGFHGYTF. CDR3 nucleotides: TGTGCCAGTACAACCGGGACAGGGGGTTTTCATGGCTACACCTTC.

The chain uses TRBV7-3 and TRBJ2-3; possible D gene TRBD2, 5 bases. The V gene's germline CDR1 is SGHTA and CDR2 FQGTGA. The germline V and J ends were trimmed by 5 bases and 6 bases, with 12 bases remaining between them. The CDR3 length is 13 residues. This chain's CDR3 is CASSPGRADTQYF. For the CDR3, the DNA is TGTGCCAGCAGCCCCGGGCGGGCTGATACGCAGTATTTT. Using reference TRBV7-3 and TRBJ2-3 for the parts outside the CDR3, the full variable domain is GAGVSQTPSNKVTEKGKYVELRCDPISGHTALYWYRQSLGQGPEFLIYFQGTGAADDSGLPNDRFFAVRPEGSVSTLKIQRTERGDSAVYLCASSPGRADTQYFGPGTRLTVL.

This sequence joins TRBV5-4 and TRBJ2-5; no clear D. From germline, CDR1 is SGHNT and CDR2 YYREEE (reference sequence). The CDR3 length is 15 residues. V was cut by 4 bases and J by 2 bases, with 15 bases left in between. This CDR3 is CASSQGAMRQETQYF. CDR3 bases: TGTGCCAGCAGCCAAGGAGCTATGCGGCAAGAGACCCAGTACTTC.